This T cell receptor beta chain came from a study of T cell clones after liver transplantation. TCRdb's copy holds only in-frame clones and misses some; the assay was immunoSEQ multiplex PCR. The data show tens of thousands of clones, with more than 70% seen just once and nearly 10% held by the top ten. Study-wide points: Compared with third party-reactive sequences, donor-reactive ones declined more, independent of withdrawal success.

This CDR3 spans 15 amino acids. Germline CDR1 and CDR2: MGHDK and SYGVNS. V dropped 1 base and J dropped 3 bases, with 12 bases sitting between them. The count of this clone is one. The antigen remains undetermined. V usage is TRBV25-1 and J usage is TRBJ1-1; D is perhaps TRBD1 (6 bases). Specimen: CD4+ T cells from blood, collected at the 22-month timepoint. The source of this sequence is a human patient who received a liver transplant. Some T cells may be provided by the graft donor. The CDR3 DNA reads as TGTGCCAGCAGTGAATGGGGAGGGGGGCACACTGAAGCTTTCTTT. Translated: CASSEWGGGHTEAFF. The variable domain in full, completed from reference TRBV25-1 and TRBJ1-1, reads EADIYQTPRYLVIGTGKKITLECSQTMGHDKMYWYQQDPGMELHLIHYSYGVNSTEKGDLSSESTVSRIRTEHFPLTLESARPSHTSQYLCASSEWGGGHTEAFFGQGTRLTVV.